This TCR beta chain appears in the sequencing data of a study of blood T cell repertoires in COVID-19. Study-level information: Spain, Italy and the United States supplied samples that represented acute and convalescent COVID-19.

Germline CDR1 is SGHTA and CDR2 is FQGNSA. The CDR3 runs 16 residues. V was trimmed by 0 bases and J by 5 bases, leaving 16 bases between them. In terms of age and location, participants ranged from roughly 18 to 89 years and lived in fewer than 30 US areas. Assignments of participants to cohorts depended upon their own reported clinical history. The data were produced by immunoSEQ multiplex PCR, yet TCRdb's version contains in-frame clones alone and is incomplete. The table has 280,000 or so clones, around 91% seen once. Sequenced sample: PBMCs or T cells enriched from blood (not recorded which). The TCR originated in a woman between 18 and 29 years old with acute COVID-19. V is TRBV7-2 and J is TRBJ2-5; no definite D call. The CDR3 region is CASSLAATRRVETQYF. Here the CDR3 DNA reads TGTGCCAGCAGCTTAGCGGCAACTCGCCGGGTGGAGACCCAGTACTTC.